This passage covers 23 T cell receptor beta chains from one sample sequenced in a study of blood T cell repertoires in COVID-19. Produced via immunoSEQ multiplex PCR; TCRdb's table is partial and in-frame only. Counted here are a few hundred thousand clones, 70% to 90% occurring once; the ten biggest clones make up 3.5% to 4%. Sequenced: peripheral blood. The receptors here all came from a man between 18 and 29 years old with active or convalescent COVID-19.

The chain has TRBV11-2 and TRBJ2-1; 10 bases fit TRBD1. The V segment lost 2 bases and the J segment 4 bases; nucleotides outside the gene matches: 5. The CDR3 covers 16 residues. Germline lookup yields CDR1 SGHAT and CDR2 FQNNGV. Here the CDR3 reads CASSLYRQGAYNEQFF. CDR3 DNA sequence: TGTGCCAGCAGCTTATATAGACAGGGGGCGTACAATGAGCAGTTCTTC.

The chain recombines TRBV15 with TRBJ1-2; D ambiguous. Per the germline V gene, CDR1 is LNHNV and CDR2 is YYDKDF (reference sequence). V lost 9 bases, J lost 0 bases, and 17 bases lay in between. The CDR3 loop spans 15 amino acids. The chain's CDR3 is CATAPSRLANYGYTF. The CDR3, as DNA: TGTGCCACAGCCCCATCCAGGTTAGCTAACTATGGCTACACCTTC.

J is TRBJ2-1 and V is TRBV11-3; D not certain. V was clipped by 1 base and J by 9 bases, with 4 bases between them. Per the germline V gene, CDR1 is SGHNT and CDR2 is YENEEA. The CDR3 has 11 amino acids. The CDR3 nucleotides read TGTGCCAGCAGCTTAGCGGGTGAGCAGTTCTTC. The encoded protein is CASSLAGEQFF.

The chain employs TRBV27 and TRBJ1-5, with 8 positions matching TRBD1. CDR3 length: 16 amino acids. Germline trimming cut 6 bases from V and 2 bases from J; bases unmatched to any gene: 9. The germline gives CDR1 MNHEY, CDR2 SMNVEV (reference sequence). This CDR3 is CASSPQDRAGNQPQHF. DNA of the CDR3: TGTGCCAGCAGCCCTCAGGACAGGGCTGGCAATCAGCCCCAGCATTTT.

The chain combines TRBV2 with TRBJ1-4; no definite D call. Trimming shortened V by 5 bases and J by 0 bases, and 7 bases separated the two germline ends. Germline CDR1 is SNHLY and CDR2 is FYNNEI. The CDR3 runs 14 residues. The CDR3 region is CASSLPATNEKLFF. In DNA, the CDR3 is TGTGCCAGCAGTCTTCCTGCAACTAATGAAAAACTGTTTTTT.

The chain employs TRBV4-1 and TRBJ2-5, with TRBD2 matching over 15 bases. J gave up 4 bases and V 2 bases, and 11 bases lay outside the gene matches. There are 19 residues in the CDR3. CDR1 MGHRA and CDR2 YSYEKL come from the germline V gene. Written as DNA, the CDR3 is TGCGCCAGCAGCCAAACAGGACTAGCGGGGGGGGCTCTCCCAGAGACCCAGTACTTC. Protein sequence: CASSQTGLAGGALPETQYF.

The V and J genes are TRBV24-1 and TRBJ2-1, with 9 bases fitting TRBD2. Germline CDR1 reads KGHDR; CDR2 reads SFDVKD. The ends lost 3 bases at V and 4 bases at J; junction bases unmatched: 3. The length of the CDR3 is 15 residues. The CDR3 sequence is CATSDLAGLYNEQFF. CDR3 nucleotides: TGTGCCACCAGTGATCTAGCGGGGCTTTACAATGAGCAGTTCTTC.

The V and J genes are TRBV24-1 and TRBJ1-4; 9 positions match TRBD1. Germline V gene data show CDR1 as KGHDR and CDR2 as SFDVKD. Losses at the gene ends were 3 bases for V and 6 bases for J; bases not matched to a gene: 4. The CDR3 runs to 15 residues. In nucleotides, the CDR3 is TGTGCCACCAGTGATCCGGGACAGGGATATGAAAAACTGTTTTTT. Protein sequence: CATSDPGQGYEKLFF.

CDR3 nucleotide sequence: TGTGCCAGCAGTTTAGGGACAGGGGATGGCTACACCTTC. This encodes CASSLGTGDGYTF. The rearrangement uses TRBV27 and TRBJ1-2; 10 nucleotides agree with TRBD1. Germline CDR1 and CDR2: MNHEY and SMNVEV (reference sequence). After removal of 2 bases from V and 6 bases from J, the junction contained 0 bases not matched to a gene. There are 13 residues in the CDR3.

CDR3 nucleotide sequence: TGTGCCAGCAGCAAGGGGGTGACAGGGGATCAGCCCCAGCATTTT. This gives the protein CASSKGVTGDQPQHF. V usage is TRBV9 and J usage is TRBJ1-5; 8 bases align to TRBD1. The CDR3 length is 15 residues. Trimming removed 4 bases from V and 5 bases from J; junction bases left unmatched: 8. Germline CDR1 is SGDLS and CDR2 is YYNGEE.

This clone was picked up one time. The rearrangement links TRBV5-6 to TRBJ1-6; possibly TRBD1 for D (5 bases). The CDR3 totals 17 residues. The V end lost 4 bases, the J end lost 7 bases, and 21 bases lay between the germline ends. Germline V CDR1 and CDR2: SGHDT, YYEEEE. For the CDR3, the DNA is TGTGCCAGCAGCCACCTTGGGGCGGGGCTCGGAAATTCACCCCTCCACTTT. It specifies CASSHLGAGLGNSPLHF.

The chain joins TRBV30 to TRBJ1-2, with no clear D. Germline V lookup: CDR1 GTSNPN, CDR2 SVGIG (reference sequence). V was clipped by 6 bases and J by 8 bases, with 16 bases between them. The CDR3 has 12 amino acids. The CDR3 region has the DNA TGTGCCTGTCCGGGCCCTACGGGGGGCTACACCTTC. Translation gives CACPGPTGGYTF. Using reference TRBV30 and TRBJ1-2 for the parts outside the CDR3, the full variable domain is SQTIHQWPATLVQPVGSPLSLECTVEGTSNPNLYWYRQAAGRGLQLLFYSVGIGQISSEVPQNLSASRPQDRQFILSSKKLLLSDSGFYLCACPGPTGGYTFGSGTRLTVV.

The chain uses TRBV3-1 (or the pseudogene TRBV3-2) and TRBJ2-1; 7 nucleotides align to TRBD2. The V and J ends lost 1 base and 7 bases, in that order; junction bases with no gene match: 10. Per germline, CDR1 LGHDT and CDR2 YNNKEL (reference sequence). The CDR3 has 16 residues. For the CDR3, the DNA is TGTGCCAGCAGCCAAGGCTTGAGCGGGAATGGGAATGAGCAGTTCTTC. Translating gives CASSQGLSGNGNEQFF.

V gene TRBV7-9 combines with J gene TRBJ2-7, with D maybe TRBD1 (6 bases). This CDR3 has 19 amino acids. Germline-derived CDR1 and CDR2 are SEHNR and FQNEAQ (reference sequence). Trimming took 5 bases from V and 0 from J, leaving 26 bases between them. CDR3 residues: CASSLGDILTSPSSYEQYF. CDR3 nucleotide sequence: TGTGCCAGCAGCCTTGGGGACATTCTAACTTCTCCTAGCTCCTACGAGCAGTACTTC.

The J gene is TRBJ1-2, the V gene TRBV2; 7 bases match TRBD1. CDR1 and CDR2 from the germline V gene are SNHLY and FYNNEI. The CDR3 consists of 13 residues. Trimming cost V 6 bases and J 5 bases; bases outside gene matches: 6. For the CDR3, the DNA is TGTGCCAGCAGAGGACAGGTTGGATATGGCTACACCTTC. Its translation is CASRGQVGYGYTF.

The V call is TRBV7-9, the J call TRBJ2-3, with 7 bases aligning to TRBD1. The CDR3 spans 15 residues. The germline V gene has CDR1 SEHNR and CDR2 FQNEAQ (reference sequence). Unmatched junction bases numbered 5, after V lost 3 bases and J lost 2 bases. CDR3 loop: CASSFRDSFTDTQYF. CDR3 DNA: TGTGCCAGCAGCTTTCGGGACAGTTTCACAGATACGCAGTATTTT.

V gene TRBV30 combines with J gene TRBJ2-7, with 7 bases matching TRBD2. V lost 7 bases to trimming and J lost 4 bases; unmatched junction nucleotides: 10. The germline CDR1 and CDR2 sequences are GTSNPN and SVGIG (reference sequence). The CDR3 covers 13 residues. The CDR3 DNA reads as TGTGCCTACACTGCGGGGGAGCGATACGAGCAGTACTTC. Amino acids: CAYTAGERYEQYF. The variable domain in full, with the rest retrieved from reference TRBV30 and TRBJ2-7, is SQTIHQWPATLVQPVGSPLSLECTVEGTSNPNLYWYRQAAGRGLQLLFYSVGIGQISSEVPQNLSASRPQDRQFILSSKKLLLSDSGFYLCAYTAGERYEQYFGPGTRLTVT.

Written as DNA, the CDR3 is TGCGCCAGCAGCCAACAAACAGGGCGCGAGCAGTACTTC. Amino acid sequence: CASSQQTGREQYF. The V gene is TRBV4-3, the J gene TRBJ2-7, with TRBD1 as a possible D gene (6 bases). Germline V gene sequence: CDR1 LGHNA, CDR2 YSLEER. The ends were cut back, 2 bases at V and 6 bases at J, with 11 bases in the middle. This CDR3 is 13 amino acids long.

The chain links TRBV28 to TRBJ1-1; D perhaps matches TRBD1 (6 bases). Trimming removed 4 bases from V and 8 bases from J, with 11 bases in between. In germline, CDR1 is MDHEN, CDR2 SYDVKM. The CDR3 is made up of 12 amino acids. CDR3 bases: TGTGCCAGCAGTTCAGCTCAGGGGGAAGCTTTCTTT. Translated, it gives CASSSAQGEAFF.

This clone has only one observation. The chain has TRBV5-4 and TRBJ2-5, with D perhaps matching TRBD2 (5 bases). The CDR3 is 14 amino acids. The germline CDR1 and CDR2 sequences are SGHNT and YYREEE (reference sequence). Trimming took 1 base from V and 5 from J, leaving 12 bases between them. Here the CDR3 reads CASSLSTRGETQYF. The CDR3 DNA is TGTGCCAGCAGCTTGAGTACCAGAGGGGAGACCCAGTACTTC.

This clone appeared a single time. The rearrangement links TRBV19 to TRBJ1-6; D is ambiguous. The CDR3 covers 15 residues. Germline CDR1 is LNHDA and CDR2 is SQIVND (reference sequence). Trimming removed 6 bases from V and 7 bases from J, with 16 bases in between. The CDR3 DNA is TGTGCCAGTAGAAGAGGAGGGCAGAAGAATTCACCCCTCCACTTT. Its protein product is CASRRGGQKNSPLHF.

The V gene is TRBV13, the J gene TRBJ2-3, with TRBD2 matching 9 bases. Germline V gives CDR1 PRHDT, CDR2 FYEKMQ (reference sequence). The CDR3 covers 18 residues. V lost 1 base and J lost 6; bases outside the gene matches: 14. CDR3 coding DNA: TGTGCCAGCAGCTTAGAGCTTATCGCGGGAGGGCCGGGGGATACGCAGTATTTT. Residues: CASSLELIAGGPGDTQYF.

In this sample, this clone turned up once. The chain employs TRBV9 and TRBJ2-5; TRBD2 might be the D (5 bases). The V end was cut by 3 bases, the J end by 0 bases, with 15 bases between. The germline V gene has CDR1 SGDLS and CDR2 YYNGEE. The CDR3 runs to 16 residues. The CDR3 DNA follows: TGTGCCAGCAGCGCCTCGGTGCGAGGGTACCAAGAGACCCAGTACTTC. It encodes CASSASVRGYQETQYF.